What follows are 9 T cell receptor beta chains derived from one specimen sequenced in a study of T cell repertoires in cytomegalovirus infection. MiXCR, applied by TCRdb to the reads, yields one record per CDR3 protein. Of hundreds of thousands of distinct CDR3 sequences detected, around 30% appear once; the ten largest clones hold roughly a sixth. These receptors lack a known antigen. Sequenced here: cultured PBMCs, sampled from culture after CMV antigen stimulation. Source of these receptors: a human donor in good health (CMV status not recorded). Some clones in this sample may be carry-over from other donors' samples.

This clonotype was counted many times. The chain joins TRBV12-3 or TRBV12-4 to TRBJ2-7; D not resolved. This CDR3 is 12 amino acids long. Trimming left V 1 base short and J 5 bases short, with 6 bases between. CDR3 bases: TGTGCCAGCAGTTTAGAGGGCGACGAGCAGTACGTC. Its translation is CASSLEGDEQYV.

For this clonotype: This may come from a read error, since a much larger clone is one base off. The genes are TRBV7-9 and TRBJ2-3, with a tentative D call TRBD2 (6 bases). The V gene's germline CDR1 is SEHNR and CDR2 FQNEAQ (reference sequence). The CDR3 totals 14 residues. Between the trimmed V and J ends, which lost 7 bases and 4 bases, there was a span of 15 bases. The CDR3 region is CASNSGSRADTQYF. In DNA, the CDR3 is TGTGCCAGCAATAGCGGAAGTAGAGCAGATACGCAGTATTTT.

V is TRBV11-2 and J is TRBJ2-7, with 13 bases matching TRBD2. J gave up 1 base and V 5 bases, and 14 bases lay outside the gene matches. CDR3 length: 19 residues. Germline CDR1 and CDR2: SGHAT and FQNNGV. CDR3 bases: TGTGCCAGCAGCCACCGGAGGACTAGCGGGAGAGTTGGTTCCTACGAGCAGTACTTC. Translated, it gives CASSHRRTSGRVGSYEQYF.

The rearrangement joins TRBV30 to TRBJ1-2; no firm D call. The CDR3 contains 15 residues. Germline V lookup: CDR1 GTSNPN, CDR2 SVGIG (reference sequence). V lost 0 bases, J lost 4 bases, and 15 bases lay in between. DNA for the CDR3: TGTGCCTGGAGTGTAAGGAGAGAACCAGTCTATGGCTACACCTTC. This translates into CAWSVRREPVYGYTF.

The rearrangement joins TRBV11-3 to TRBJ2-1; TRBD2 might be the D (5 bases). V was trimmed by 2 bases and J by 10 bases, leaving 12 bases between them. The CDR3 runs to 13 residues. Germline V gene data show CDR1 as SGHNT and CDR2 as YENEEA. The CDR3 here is CASSLSIEGEQFF. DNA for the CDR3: TGTGCCAGCAGCTTATCTATAGAGGGCGAGCAGTTCTTC.

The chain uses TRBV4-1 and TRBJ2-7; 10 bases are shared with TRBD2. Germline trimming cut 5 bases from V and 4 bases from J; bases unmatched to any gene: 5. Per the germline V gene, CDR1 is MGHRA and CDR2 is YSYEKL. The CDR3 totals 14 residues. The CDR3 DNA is TGCGCCAGCAGCGCACTAGCGGGAAATTACGAGCAGTACTTC. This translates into CASSALAGNYEQYF.

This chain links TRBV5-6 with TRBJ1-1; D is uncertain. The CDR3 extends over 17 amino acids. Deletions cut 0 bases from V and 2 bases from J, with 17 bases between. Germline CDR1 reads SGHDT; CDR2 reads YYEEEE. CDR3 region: CASSLATDFSVNTEAFF. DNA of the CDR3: TGTGCCAGCAGCTTGGCAACGGATTTTTCTGTAAACACTGAAGCTTTCTTT.

The CDR3 DNA is TGTGCCAGTAGTACTTGGGGCGGGAGCTACAATGAGCAGTTCTTC. Amino acids: CASSTWGGSYNEQFF. This rearrangement joins TRBV19 to TRBJ2-1, with 7 nucleotides matching TRBD2. Germline V gene lookup returns CDR1 LNHDA and CDR2 SQIVND (reference sequence). The CDR3 contains 15 residues. V shed 4 bases, J shed 3 bases, and the junction held 6 bases outside the gene matches.

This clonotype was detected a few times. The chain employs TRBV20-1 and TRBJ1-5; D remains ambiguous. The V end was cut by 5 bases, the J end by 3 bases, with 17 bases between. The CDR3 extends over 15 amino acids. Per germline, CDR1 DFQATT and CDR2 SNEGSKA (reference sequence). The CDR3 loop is CSAPSGGSLNQPQHF. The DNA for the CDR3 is TGCAGTGCTCCTAGTGGAGGAAGTCTCAATCAGCCCCAGCATTTT.